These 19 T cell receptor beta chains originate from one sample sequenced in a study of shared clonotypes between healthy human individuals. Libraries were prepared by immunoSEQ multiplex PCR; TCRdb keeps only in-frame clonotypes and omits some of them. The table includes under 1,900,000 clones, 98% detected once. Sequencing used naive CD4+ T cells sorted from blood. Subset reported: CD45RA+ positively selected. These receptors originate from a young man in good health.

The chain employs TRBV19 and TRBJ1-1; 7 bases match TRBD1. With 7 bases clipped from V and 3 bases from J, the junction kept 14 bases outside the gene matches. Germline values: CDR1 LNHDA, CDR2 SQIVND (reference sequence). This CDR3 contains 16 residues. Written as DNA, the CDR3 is TGTGCCAGTACCATGTCCGGGACAGTCGGGGACACTGAAGCTTTCTTT. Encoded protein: CASTMSGTVGDTEAFF. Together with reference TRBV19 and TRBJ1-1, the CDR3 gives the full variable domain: DGGITQSPKYLFRKEGQNVTLSCEQNLNHDAMYWYRQDPGQGLRLIYYSQIVNDFQKGDIAEGYSVSREKKESFPLTVTSAQKNPTAFYLCASTMSGTVGDTEAFFGQGTRLTVV.

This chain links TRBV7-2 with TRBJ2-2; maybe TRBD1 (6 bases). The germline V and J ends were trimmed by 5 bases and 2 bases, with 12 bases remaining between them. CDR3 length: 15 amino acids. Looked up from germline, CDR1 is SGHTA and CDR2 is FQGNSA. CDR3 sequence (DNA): TGTGCCAGCAGCCGACGGGACACCAACACCGGGGAGCTGTTTTTT. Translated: CASSRRDTNTGELFF.

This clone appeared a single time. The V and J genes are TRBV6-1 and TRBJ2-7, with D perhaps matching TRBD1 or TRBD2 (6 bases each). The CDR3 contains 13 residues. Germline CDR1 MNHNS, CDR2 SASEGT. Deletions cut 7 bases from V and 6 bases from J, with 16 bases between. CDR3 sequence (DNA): TGTGCCAGCACCACAATTGGGGGGCTCGAGCAGTACTTC. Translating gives CASTTIGGLEQYF.

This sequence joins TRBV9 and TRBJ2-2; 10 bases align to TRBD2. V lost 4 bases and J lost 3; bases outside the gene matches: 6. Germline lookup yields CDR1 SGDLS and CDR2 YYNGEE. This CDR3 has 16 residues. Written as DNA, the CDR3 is TGTGCCAGCAGCCCGCGGACTAGCGGTTACACCGGGGAGCTGTTTTTT. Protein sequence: CASSPRTSGYTGELFF.

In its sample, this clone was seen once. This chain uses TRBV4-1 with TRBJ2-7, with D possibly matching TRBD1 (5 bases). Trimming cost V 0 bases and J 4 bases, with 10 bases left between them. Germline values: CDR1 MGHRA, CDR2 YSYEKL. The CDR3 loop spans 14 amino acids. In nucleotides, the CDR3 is TGCGCCAGCAGCCAAGATCCCCAGGGTTACGAGCAGTACTTC. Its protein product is CASSQDPQGYEQYF.

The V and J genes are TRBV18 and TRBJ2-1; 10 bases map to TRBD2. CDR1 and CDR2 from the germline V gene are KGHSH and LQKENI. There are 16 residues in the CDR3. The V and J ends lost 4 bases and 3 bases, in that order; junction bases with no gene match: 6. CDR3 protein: CASSLKLAGLYNEQFF. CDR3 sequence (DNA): TGTGCCAGCTCACTCAAACTAGCGGGACTCTACAATGAGCAGTTCTTC.

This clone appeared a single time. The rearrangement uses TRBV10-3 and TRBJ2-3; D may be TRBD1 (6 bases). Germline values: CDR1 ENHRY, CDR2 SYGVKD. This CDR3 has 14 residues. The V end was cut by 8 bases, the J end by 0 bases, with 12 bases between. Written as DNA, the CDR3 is TGTGCCATCGGGGGCCGGACCAGCACAGATACGCAGTATTTT. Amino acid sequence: CAIGGRTSTDTQYF.

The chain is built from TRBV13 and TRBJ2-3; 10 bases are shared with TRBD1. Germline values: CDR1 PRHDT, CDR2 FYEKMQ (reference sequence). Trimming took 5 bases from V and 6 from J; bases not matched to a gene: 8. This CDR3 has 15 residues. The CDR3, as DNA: TGTGCCAGCAGCCTGGGACAGGGGTCCGGGGATACGCAGTATTTT. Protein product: CASSLGQGSGDTQYF.

The CDR3 bases are TGTGCCAGCAGCTTAGGAGGACTAGCGGAATACAATGAGCAGTTCTTC. This sequence encodes CASSLGGLAEYNEQFF. The gene calls are TRBV7-2 and TRBJ2-1; 10 bases align to TRBD2. The V gene's germline CDR1 is SGHTA and CDR2 FQGNSA. The V segment lost 1 base and the J segment 4 bases; nucleotides outside the gene matches: 4. CDR3 size: 16 residues.

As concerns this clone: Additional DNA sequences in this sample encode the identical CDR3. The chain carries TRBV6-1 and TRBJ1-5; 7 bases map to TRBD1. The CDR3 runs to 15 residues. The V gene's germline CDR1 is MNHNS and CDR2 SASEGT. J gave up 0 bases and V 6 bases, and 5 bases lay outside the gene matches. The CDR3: CASSDRAYSNQPQHF. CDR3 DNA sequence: TGTGCCAGCAGCGACAGGGCATATAGCAATCAGCCCCAGCATTTT.

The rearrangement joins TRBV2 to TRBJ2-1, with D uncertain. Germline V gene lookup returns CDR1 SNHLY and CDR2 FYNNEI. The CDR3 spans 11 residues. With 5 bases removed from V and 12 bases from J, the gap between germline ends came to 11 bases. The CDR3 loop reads CASSLQSGQFF. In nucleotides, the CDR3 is TGTGCCAGCAGTTTACAGTCCGGGCAGTTCTTC. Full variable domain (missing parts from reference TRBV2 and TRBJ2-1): EPEVTQTPSHQVTQMGQEVILRCVPISNHLYFYWYRQILGQKVEFLVSFYNNEISEKSEIFDDQFSVERPDGSNFTLKIRSTKLEDSAMYFCASSLQSGQFFGPGTRLTVL.

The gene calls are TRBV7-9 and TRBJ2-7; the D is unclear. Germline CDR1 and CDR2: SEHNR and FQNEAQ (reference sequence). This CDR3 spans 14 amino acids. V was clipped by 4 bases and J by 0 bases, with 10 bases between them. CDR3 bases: TGTGCCAGCAGCTCCGTAAGGAGCTCCTACGAGCAGTACTTC. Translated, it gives CASSSVRSSYEQYF.

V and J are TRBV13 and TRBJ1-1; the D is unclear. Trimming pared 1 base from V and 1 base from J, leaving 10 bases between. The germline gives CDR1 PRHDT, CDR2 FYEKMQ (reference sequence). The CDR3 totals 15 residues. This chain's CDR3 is CASSLVVRRNTEAFF. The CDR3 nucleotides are TGTGCCAGCAGCTTAGTCGTCCGCCGGAACACTGAAGCTTTCTTT.

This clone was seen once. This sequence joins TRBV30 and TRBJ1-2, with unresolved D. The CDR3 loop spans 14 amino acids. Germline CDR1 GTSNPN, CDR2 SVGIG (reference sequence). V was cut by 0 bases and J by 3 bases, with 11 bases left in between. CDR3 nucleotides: TGTGCCTGGAGTGTAGAGGTGCCTGACTATGGCTACACCTTC. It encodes CAWSVEVPDYGYTF.

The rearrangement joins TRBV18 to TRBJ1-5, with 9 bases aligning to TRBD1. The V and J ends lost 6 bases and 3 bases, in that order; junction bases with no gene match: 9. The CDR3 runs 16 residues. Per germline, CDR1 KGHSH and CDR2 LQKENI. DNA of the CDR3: TGTGCCAGCTCGCTGGCCGGGACAGGGACCAATCAGCCCCAGCATTTT. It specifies CASSLAGTGTNQPQHF.

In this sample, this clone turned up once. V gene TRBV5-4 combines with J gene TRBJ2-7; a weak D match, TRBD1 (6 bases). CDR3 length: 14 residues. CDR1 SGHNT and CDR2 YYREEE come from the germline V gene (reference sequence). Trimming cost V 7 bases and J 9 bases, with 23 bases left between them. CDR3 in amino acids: CASSNPGTDRRQYF. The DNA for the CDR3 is TGTGCCAGCTCGAATCCGGGCACGGACAGAAGGCAGTACTTC.

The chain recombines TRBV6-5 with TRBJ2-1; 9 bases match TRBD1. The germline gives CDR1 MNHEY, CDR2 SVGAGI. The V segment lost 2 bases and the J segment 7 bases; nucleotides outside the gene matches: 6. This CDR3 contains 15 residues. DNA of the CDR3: TGTGCCAGCAGTTACCTAGGGACAGGGAGGAATGAGCAGTTCTTC. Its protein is CASSYLGTGRNEQFF.

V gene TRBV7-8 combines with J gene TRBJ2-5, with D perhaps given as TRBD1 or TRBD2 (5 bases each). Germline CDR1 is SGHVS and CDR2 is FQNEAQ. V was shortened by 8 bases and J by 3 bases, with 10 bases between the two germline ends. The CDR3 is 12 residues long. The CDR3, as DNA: TGTGCCAGCCGGGACGGAAAAGAGACCCAGTACTTC. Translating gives CASRDGKETQYF.

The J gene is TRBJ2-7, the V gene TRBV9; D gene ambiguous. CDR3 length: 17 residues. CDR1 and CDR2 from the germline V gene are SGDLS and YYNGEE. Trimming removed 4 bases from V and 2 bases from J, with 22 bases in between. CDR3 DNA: TGTGCCAGCAGCTCCCCGGTTGGGCAATTCCCTCCCTACGAGCAGTACTTC. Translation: CASSSPVGQFPPYEQYF.